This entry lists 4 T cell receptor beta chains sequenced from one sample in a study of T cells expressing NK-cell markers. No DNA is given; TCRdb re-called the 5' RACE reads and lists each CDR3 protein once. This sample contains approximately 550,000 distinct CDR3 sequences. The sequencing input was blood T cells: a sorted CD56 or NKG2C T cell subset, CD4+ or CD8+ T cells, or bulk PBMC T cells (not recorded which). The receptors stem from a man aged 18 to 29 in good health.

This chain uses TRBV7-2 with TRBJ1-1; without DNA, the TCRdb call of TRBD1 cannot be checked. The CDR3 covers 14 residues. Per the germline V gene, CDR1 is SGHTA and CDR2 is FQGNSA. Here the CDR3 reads CASSQSAGYTEAFF.

The CDR3 reads CASSFSGTKPNEQFF. The genes are TRBV12-3 or TRBV12-4 and TRBJ2-1. The CDR3 extends over 15 amino acids.

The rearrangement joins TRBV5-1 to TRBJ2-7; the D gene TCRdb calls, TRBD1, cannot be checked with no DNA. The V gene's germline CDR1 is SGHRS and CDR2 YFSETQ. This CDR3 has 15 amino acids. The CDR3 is CASTTGTGVSYEQYF. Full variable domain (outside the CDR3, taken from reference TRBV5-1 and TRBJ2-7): KAGVTQTPRYLIKTRGQQVTLSCSPISGHRSVSWYQQTPGQGLQFLFEYFSETQRNKGNFPGRFSGRQFSNSRSEMNVSTLELGDSALYLCASTTGTGVSYEQYFGPGTRLTVT.

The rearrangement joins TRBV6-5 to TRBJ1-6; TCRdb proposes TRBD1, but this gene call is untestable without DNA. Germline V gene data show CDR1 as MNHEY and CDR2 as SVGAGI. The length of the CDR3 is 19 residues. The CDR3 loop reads CASSYSKPRGGTLNSPLHF.